This paragraph covers one TCR beta chain sequence. Antigen specificity is unknown. This sample was taken from a study of vaccination and CD4 T cells after COVID-19. Turning to the study itself: The convalescents, six males and four females, included two who were Hispanic. Median time from second vaccine dose to sampling was about 77 days (14 to 241). General study results and limits: It was observed that, in convalescent patients, a median around 90% of reactive clones arose only post-vaccination.

Cultured CD4+ T cell DNA was sequenced using the Oncomine TCR Beta short-read assay. MiXCR was run by TCRdb on the PCR reads, yielding one entry per CDR3 protein. The sample consists of under 15,000 distinct CDR3 sequences, 55% to 70% of them appearing once. Sample treatment: roughly 10-day PBMC culture with coronavirus spike peptide pools or control peptides (ViraFEST assay). J gave up 2 bases and V 5 bases, and 8 bases lay outside the gene matches. CDR3 length: 15 amino acids. Germline CDR1 and CDR2: MNHNS and SASEGT. Sequencing was performed on CD4+ T cells from blood, cultured in vitro, taken before SARS-CoV-2 vaccination. The chain is built from TRBV6-1 and TRBJ1-2; 7 bases line up with TRBD1. The TCR comes from a human donor who had recovered from COVID-19. The CDR3 sequence is CASSRAGQPNYGYTF. Here the CDR3 DNA reads TGTGCCAGCAGTCGGGCGGGACAGCCCAACTATGGCTACACCTTC.